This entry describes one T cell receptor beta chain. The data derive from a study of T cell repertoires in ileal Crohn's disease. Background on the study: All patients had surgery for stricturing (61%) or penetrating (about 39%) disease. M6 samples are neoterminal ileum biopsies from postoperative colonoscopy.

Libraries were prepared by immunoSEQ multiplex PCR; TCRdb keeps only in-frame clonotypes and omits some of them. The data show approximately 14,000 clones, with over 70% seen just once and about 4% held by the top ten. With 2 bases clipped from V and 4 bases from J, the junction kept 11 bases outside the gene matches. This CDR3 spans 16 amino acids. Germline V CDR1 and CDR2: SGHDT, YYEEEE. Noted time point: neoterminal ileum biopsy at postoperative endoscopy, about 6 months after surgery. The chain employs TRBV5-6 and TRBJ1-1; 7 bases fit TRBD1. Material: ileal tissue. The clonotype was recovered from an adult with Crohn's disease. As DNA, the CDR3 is TGTGCCAGCAGCTTTCAAACAGGGGCGCGGGGCACTGAAGCTTTCTTT. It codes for CASSFQTGARGTEAFF. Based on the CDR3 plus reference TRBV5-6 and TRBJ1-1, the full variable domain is DAGVTQSPTHLIKTRGQQVTLRCSPKSGHDTVSWYQQALGQGPQFIFQYYEEEERQRGNFPDRFSGHQFPNYSSELNVNALLLGDSALYLCASSFQTGARGTEAFFGQGTRLTVV.